The source of this T cell receptor beta chain is a study of CD8 T cells in Susac syndrome. The T cells that were sequenced for TCR beta were CD8+ and CD4+ cells from blood. When the RNA was reverse transcribed, random hexamers were used with an input of roughly 0.45 to 1 ug. TCRdb itself ran the immunoSEQ multiplex PCR reads through MiXCR, one entry per CDR3 protein. The table has under 200,000 distinct CDR3 sequences, 90% to 95% seen once. V was trimmed by 6 bases and J by 8 bases, leaving 19 bases between them. Looked up from germline, CDR1 is DFQATT and CDR2 is SNEGSKA (reference sequence). There are 14 residues in the CDR3.

The J gene is TRBJ1-4, the V gene TRBV20-1; D gene ambiguous. The receptor was isolated from a human donor in good health. The sample taken for sequencing was CD4+ T cells from PBMCs. This CDR3 reads CSAPSAGKGEKLFF. In DNA, the CDR3 is TGCAGTGCACCGTCAGCCGGGAAAGGAGAAAAACTGTTTTTT.